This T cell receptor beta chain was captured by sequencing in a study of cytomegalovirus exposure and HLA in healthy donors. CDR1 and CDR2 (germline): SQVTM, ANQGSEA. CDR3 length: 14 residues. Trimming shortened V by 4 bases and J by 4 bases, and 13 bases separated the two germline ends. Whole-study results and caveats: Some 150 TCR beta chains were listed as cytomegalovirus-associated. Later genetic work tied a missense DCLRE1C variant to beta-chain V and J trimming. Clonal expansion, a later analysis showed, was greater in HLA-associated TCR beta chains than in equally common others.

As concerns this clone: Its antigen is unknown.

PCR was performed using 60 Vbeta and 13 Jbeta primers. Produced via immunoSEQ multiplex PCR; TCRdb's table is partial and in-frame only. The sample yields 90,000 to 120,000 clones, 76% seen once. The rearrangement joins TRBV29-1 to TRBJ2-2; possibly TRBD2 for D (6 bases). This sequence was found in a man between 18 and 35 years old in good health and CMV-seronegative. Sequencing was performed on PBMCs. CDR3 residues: CSVGGGGVTGELFF. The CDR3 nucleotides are TGCAGCGTTGGGGGTGGAGGGGTCACCGGGGAGCTGTTTTTT.